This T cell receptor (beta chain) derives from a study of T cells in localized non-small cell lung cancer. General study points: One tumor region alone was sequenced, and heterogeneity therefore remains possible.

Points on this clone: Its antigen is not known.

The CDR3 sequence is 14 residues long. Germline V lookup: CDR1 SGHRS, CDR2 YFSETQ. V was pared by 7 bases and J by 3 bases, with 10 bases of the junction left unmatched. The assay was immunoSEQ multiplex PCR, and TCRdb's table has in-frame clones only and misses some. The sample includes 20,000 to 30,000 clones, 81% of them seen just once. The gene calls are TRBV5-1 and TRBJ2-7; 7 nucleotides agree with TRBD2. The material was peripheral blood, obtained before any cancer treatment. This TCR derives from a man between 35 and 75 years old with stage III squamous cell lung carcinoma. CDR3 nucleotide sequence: TGCGCCAGCGGACCGTCGGGACTAAACTACGAGCAGTACTTC. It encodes CASGPSGLNYEQYF.